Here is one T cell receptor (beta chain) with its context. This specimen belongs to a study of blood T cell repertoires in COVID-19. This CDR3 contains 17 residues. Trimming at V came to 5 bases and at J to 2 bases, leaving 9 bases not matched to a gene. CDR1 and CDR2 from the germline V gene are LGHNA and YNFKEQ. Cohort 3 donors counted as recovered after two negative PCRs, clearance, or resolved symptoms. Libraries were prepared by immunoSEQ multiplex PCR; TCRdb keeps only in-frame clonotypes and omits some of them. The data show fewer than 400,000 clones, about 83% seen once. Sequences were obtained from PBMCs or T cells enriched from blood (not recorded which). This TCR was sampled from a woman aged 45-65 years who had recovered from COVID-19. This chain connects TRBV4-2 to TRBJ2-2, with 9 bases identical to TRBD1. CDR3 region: CASSARTGGENTGELFF. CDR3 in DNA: TGTGCCAGCAGCGCCCGAACAGGGGGCGAAAACACCGGGGAGCTGTTTTTT.